A single sample is the source of the 15 T cell receptor beta chains below, sequenced in a study of beta chain features in type 1 diabetes. Whole-study findings and limits: Within each of all four CD4+ subsets, Type 1 diabetes patients had TCRB CDR3s that were moderately but significantly shorter.

TCRB transcripts that were expressed got sequenced, as all of the isolated RNA had been reverse transcribed. TCRdb's table, derived via immunoSEQ multiplex PCR, lists solely in-frame clones and lacks some. Of 160,000 or so clones listed, about 10% are singletons. Which antigens these TCRs recognize remains unknown. Sequenced sample: central memory CD4+ T cells from blood. These receptors originate from a woman younger than 45 with type 1 diabetes.

This clone came up a few times. V and J are TRBV28 and TRBJ2-1; a possible D gene is TRBD2 (6 bases). This CDR3 spans 13 amino acids. Trimming took 5 bases from V and 6 from J, leaving 11 bases between them. Germline CDR1 is MDHEN and CDR2 is SYDVKM. CDR3 nucleotides: TGTGCCAGCAGTCTGGACTATCGCAATGAGCAGTTCTTC. As protein: CASSLDYRNEQFF.

The chain joins TRBV11-2 to TRBJ2-3; 10 nucleotides match TRBD2. CDR1 and CDR2 from the germline V gene are SGHAT and FQNNGV. After removal of 3 bases from V and 5 bases from J, the junction contained 8 bases not matched to a gene. The CDR3 contains 16 residues. The CDR3 region has the DNA TGTGCCAGCAGCTTTTTCCGGACTAGCGGAGGAGATACGCAGTATTTT. It encodes CASSFFRTSGGDTQYF.

The chain joins TRBV18 to TRBJ2-7; possible D gene TRBD2, 6 bases. Trimming left V 5 bases short and J 4 bases short, with 12 bases between. Germline-derived CDR1 and CDR2 are KGHSH and LQKENI. The CDR3 is 13 residues long. CDR3 bases: TGTGCCAGCTCATCGAACGGGGGATACGAGCAGTACTTC. This encodes CASSSNGGYEQYF.

This sequence joins TRBV7-9 and TRBJ1-4, with 8 bases aligning to TRBD1. With V trimmed by 4 bases and J by 2 bases, 6 bases remained unmatched. CDR1 and CDR2 from the germline V gene are SEHNR and FQNEAQ (reference sequence). CDR3 length: 16 residues. CDR3 coding DNA: TGTGCCAGCAGCTCGGACAGGGTTGGGACTAATGAAAAACTGTTTTTT. It specifies CASSSDRVGTNEKLFF.

The chain carries TRBV30 and TRBJ1-5; the D gene is possibly TRBD1 (6 bases). This CDR3 contains 15 residues. Germline lookup yields CDR1 GTSNPN and CDR2 SVGIG (reference sequence). V dropped 2 bases and J dropped 7 bases, with 18 bases sitting between them. CDR3 sequence: CAWSTGGGFSQPQHF. CDR3 DNA: TGTGCCTGGAGTACTGGGGGCGGATTCTCACAGCCCCAGCATTTT.

The rearrangement links TRBV19 to TRBJ2-7, with a possible D match to TRBD2 (6 bases). The germline gives CDR1 LNHDA, CDR2 SQIVND (reference sequence). The CDR3 sequence is 14 residues long. V lost 1 base, J lost 4 bases, and 11 bases lay in between. The CDR3 loop is CASSIGLGEYEQYF. As DNA, the CDR3 is TGTGCCAGTAGTATAGGACTAGGGGAGTACGAGCAGTACTTC.

This clone has only a few counts. The chain carries TRBV5-1 and TRBJ2-7; the match to TRBD2 covers 10 bases. V lost 1 base, J lost 3 bases, and 10 bases stayed unmatched. This CDR3 spans 17 amino acids. Germline assignment: CDR1 SGHRS and CDR2 YFSETQ. CDR3 residues: CASSLRAPVAGGYEQYF. DNA for the CDR3: TGCGCCAGCAGCTTGCGTGCCCCAGTAGCGGGAGGCTACGAGCAGTACTTC.

The V call is TRBV5-1, the J call TRBJ2-1, with 9 positions matching TRBD2. V shed 3 bases, J shed 4 bases, and the junction held 5 bases outside the gene matches. This CDR3 has 15 amino acids. Germline V gene sequence: CDR1 SGHRS, CDR2 YFSETQ. CDR3 loop: CASSSSGISYNEQFF. CDR3 sequence (DNA): TGCGCCAGCAGCTCTAGCGGGATCTCTTACAATGAGCAGTTCTTC.

This chain links TRBV7-9 with TRBJ2-7; maybe TRBD1 (6 bases). The V end lost 0 bases, the J end lost 5 bases, and 17 bases lay between the germline ends. This CDR3 region has 16 residues. Germline CDR1 reads SEHNR; CDR2 reads FQNEAQ (reference sequence). The CDR3: CASSLALRWGRHEQYF. DNA for the CDR3: TGTGCCAGCAGCTTAGCTCTTCGCTGGGGGCGGCACGAGCAGTACTTC.

The rearrangement uses TRBV15 and TRBJ1-2, with 9 bases that match TRBD1. V dropped 1 base and J dropped 4; count of bases not matched to a gene: 7. Germline values: CDR1 LNHNV, CDR2 YYDKDF (reference sequence). The CDR3 consists of 16 residues. CDR3 sequence (DNA): TGTGCCACCAGCAGAGTGTCCGGGACAGGGTTCTATGGCTACACCTTC. Translation: CATSRVSGTGFYGYTF.

The chain has TRBV27 and TRBJ2-1; a weak D match, TRBD2 (6 bases). Germline V gives CDR1 MNHEY, CDR2 SMNVEV (reference sequence). The CDR3 length is 15 residues. The V gene lost 3 bases and the J gene lost 0 bases, with 9 bases spanning the gap. CDR3 sequence (DNA): TGTGCCAGCAGTTTGCTAGCGAGCTCCTACAATGAGCAGTTCTTC. Protein product: CASSLLASSYNEQFF.

This clone showed up just a few times. This chain links TRBV5-4 with TRBJ2-3, with 8 nucleotides matching TRBD2. The CDR3 is 16 amino acids. V gave up 4 bases and J gave up 2 bases; unmatched junction bases: 9. The V gene's germline CDR1 is SGHNT and CDR2 YYREEE (reference sequence). The CDR3 region has the DNA TGTGCCAGCAGCCGTCCTAGTAGCGGGACCACAGATACGCAGTATTTT. This codes for CASSRPSSGTTDTQYF.

V gene TRBV7-2 combines with J gene TRBJ2-2; TRBD1 might be the D (6 bases). The CDR3 sequence is 14 residues long. Trimming pared 0 bases from V and 8 bases from J, leaving 10 bases between. The germline gives CDR1 SGHTA, CDR2 FQGNSA. CDR3 protein: CASSLAQGLGELFF. CDR3 nucleotides: TGTGCCAGCAGCTTAGCGCAGGGGTTGGGGGAGCTGTTTTTT.

This rearrangement joins TRBV27 to TRBJ2-7; tentative D call: TRBD2 (5 bases). CDR3 size: 16 residues. CDR1 and CDR2 from the germline V gene are MNHEY and SMNVEV (reference sequence). Deletions cut 2 bases from V and 7 bases from J, with 21 bases between. CDR3 protein: CASSLLFRGRRWEQYF. The CDR3 DNA reads TGTGCCAGCAGTTTACTTTTTCGAGGGAGACGCTGGGAGCAGTACTTC.

This clone turned up a few times. This chain uses TRBV29-1 with TRBJ2-1; TRBD2 agrees at 11 bases. J was trimmed by 1 base and V by 1 base; bases with no gene match: 3. The CDR3 sequence is 16 residues long. Germline V gene lookup returns CDR1 SQVTM and CDR2 ANQGSEA. The CDR3 nucleotides read TGCAGCGTTGAAGTAGGGACTAGCGGATCCTACAATGAGCAGTTCTTC. It codes for CSVEVGTSGSYNEQFF.